These 6 T cell receptor beta chains share one sample of origin, sequenced in a study of vaccination effects on CD4 cells after COVID-19. The antigens of these receptors remain unknown. Within the ViraFEST assay, antigen-specific CD4+ T cells underwent expansion with viral peptide pools prior to sequencing. After around 10 days in culture, the CD4+ T cells were isolated. The cohort was immunized with two doses of either the BNT162b2 or mRNA-1273 vaccine. The protocol was immunoSEQ multiplex PCR, while the TCRdb copy is restricted to in-frame clones and leaves out a portion. Among approximately 30,000 clones listed, around four fifths were seen once. The sequencing used CD4+ T cells from PBMCs cultured with HCoV-NL63 spike peptides, collected after COVID-19 vaccination. These receptors originate from a human donor who received a COVID-19 vaccine. Some clones in this sample may be carry-over from other donors' samples.

The gene calls are TRBV9 and TRBJ2-2; D is undetermined. Per the germline V gene, CDR1 is SGDLS and CDR2 is YYNGEE. CDR3 length: 14 residues. Trimming shortened V by 4 bases and J by 1 base, and 8 bases separated the two germline ends. CDR3 sequence (DNA): TGTGCCAGCAGCCTCGATTGGAACACCGGGGAGCTGTTTTTT. Its translation: CASSLDWNTGELFF.

This chain links TRBV3-1 (or the pseudogene TRBV3-2) with TRBJ1-2; no firm D call. V shed 4 bases and J shed 7 bases, with 16 bases lying between them. Germline V CDR1 and CDR2: LGHDT, YNNKEL (reference sequence). The CDR3 is made up of 14 amino acids. The CDR3 coding sequence is TGTGCCAGCAGCCCCAGGTATGTGGGCTTTGGCTACACCTTC. Translating gives CASSPRYVGFGYTF.

This sequence joins TRBV5-1 and TRBJ1-1; D unresolved. V gave up 2 bases and J gave up 1 base, with 6 bases separating them. The CDR3 sequence is 13 residues long. Germline lookup yields CDR1 SGHRS and CDR2 YFSETQ. CDR3 coding DNA: TGCGCCAGCAGCTTTTCGGAGAACACTGAAGCTTTCTTT. This gives the protein CASSFSENTEAFF.

The chain couples TRBV19 to TRBJ2-2; D may be TRBD1 (5 bases). V was cut by 6 bases and J by 2 bases, with 13 bases left in between. The CDR3 loop spans 15 amino acids. The germline gives CDR1 LNHDA, CDR2 SQIVND (reference sequence). As DNA, the CDR3 is TGTGCCAGTAGATCCCCAGGACACAACACCGGGGAGCTGTTTTTT. Translating it yields CASRSPGHNTGELFF.

This sequence joins TRBV9 and TRBJ2-1; D is possibly TRBD2 (6 bases). Per the germline V gene, CDR1 is SGDLS and CDR2 is YYNGEE. V was cut by 1 base and J by 6 bases, with 23 bases left in between. CDR3 length: 18 amino acids. The CDR3, as DNA: TGTGCCAGCAGCGTAAGTGGTTCACCGGTCCTGCGGGGCAATGAGCAGTTCTTC. This encodes CASSVSGSPVLRGNEQFF.

The rearrangement links TRBV7-8 to TRBJ1-4; TRBD1 agrees at 7 bases. The germline V gene has CDR1 SGHVS and CDR2 FQNEAQ. This CDR3 spans 15 amino acids. V lost 2 bases, J lost 7 bases, and 7 bases stayed unmatched. The DNA for the CDR3 is TGTGCCAGCAGCTTAACTAGGGGGCGTAGTGAAAAACTGTTTTTT. This codes for CASSLTRGRSEKLFF.